This T cell receptor (beta chain) was observed in a study of cytomegalovirus exposure and HLA in healthy donors. About the study: Out of around 360 genotyped donors, less than 90% belonged to the Caucasian-associated ancestry cluster. General observations from the study: V- and J-gene trimming in TCR beta was tied to a missense DCLRE1C variant by an analysis performed later. No immune exposure information besides CMV serostatus was available. Highly shared sequence variants in one cluster were likely a sequencing artifact.

As concerns this clone: Its antigen is still unknown.

PCR was performed using 60 Vbeta and 13 Jbeta primers. Clones were sequenced by immunoSEQ multiplex PCR, and TCRdb holds only the in-frame ones, with some missing. The data contain about 160,000 clones, less than 85% of them singletons. CDR3 length: 14 amino acids. V was cut by 6 bases and J by 2 bases, with 13 bases left in between. Germline CDR1 is SEHNR and CDR2 is FQNEAQ (reference sequence). Specimen: PBMCs. The rearrangement links TRBV7-9 to TRBJ1-2; the D gene is possibly TRBD1 (6 bases). This TCR came from a man aged 60 to 69 in good health and CMV-seronegative. CDR3 DNA: TGTGCCAGCAGATCAACAGGGAGAAACTATGGCTACACCTTC. Protein: CASRSTGRNYGYTF.